Given below is one TCR beta chain in context. This entry belongs to a study of blood T cell repertoires in COVID-19. At the level of the study: Researchers got acute and convalescent COVID-19 samples from the United States, Italy and Spain. PBMCs, B-cell-depleted T cells, or T cells were the source of the cDNA or gDNA that made up the material.

In the original processing: Using reference gene primer amplification, nucleated cell counts were estimated. Repertoires were generated with immunoSEQ multiplex PCR, while TCRdb's copy carries only in-frame clones and drops some. Clone size and V and J calls were adopted from that table, with D and trimming inferred from the DNA. Of roughly 58,000 clones listed, roughly four fifths are singletons. The sequence was obtained from a man in his sixties with COVID-19, enrolled during active disease. The source material was peripheral blood.

CDR3 sequence reads: CASKQGGNTEAFF. The CDR3 coding sequence is TGTGCCAGTAAACAGGGCGGGAACACTGAAGCTTTCTTT. The chain joins TRBV19 to TRBJ1-1, with a weak D call TRBD1 (6 bases). This CDR3 has 13 residues. Germline-derived CDR1 and CDR2 are LNHDA and SQIVND (reference sequence). Trimming left V 7 bases short and J 1 base short, with 10 bases between.